This T cell receptor (beta chain) was recovered during a study of OX40 agonist ivuxolimab in advanced cancers. Study context: Cohort: roughly 79% men, mean age roughly 60, aged roughly 20 to 79.

General study points: On average, CD8+ T cells had more expanded clones than CD4+.

Using immunoSEQ multiplex PCR, the repertoire was profiled, and TCRdb retains in-frame clones only, with some absent. Of fewer than 85,000 clones in the sample, around four fifths were seen once. Regarding this clone: Its antigen is still unknown.

V was cut by 1 base and J by 0 bases, with 3 bases left in between. This CDR3 has 13 residues. Germline-derived CDR1 and CDR2 are SGHDT and YYEEEE. Blood draws occurred at baseline, cycle 4 day 1, and cycle 7 day 1. V usage is TRBV5-6 and J usage is TRBJ2-3; D not resolved. The TCR originated in an adult with an advanced solid tumor such as melanoma, head and neck, liver or kidney cancer. The sample in question was CD4+ or CD8+ T cells sorted from blood, obtained in a trial of the OX40 agonist ivuxolimab. CDR3 region: CASSLTSTDTQYF. CDR3 DNA: TGTGCCAGCAGCTTGACCAGCACAGATACGCAGTATTTT.